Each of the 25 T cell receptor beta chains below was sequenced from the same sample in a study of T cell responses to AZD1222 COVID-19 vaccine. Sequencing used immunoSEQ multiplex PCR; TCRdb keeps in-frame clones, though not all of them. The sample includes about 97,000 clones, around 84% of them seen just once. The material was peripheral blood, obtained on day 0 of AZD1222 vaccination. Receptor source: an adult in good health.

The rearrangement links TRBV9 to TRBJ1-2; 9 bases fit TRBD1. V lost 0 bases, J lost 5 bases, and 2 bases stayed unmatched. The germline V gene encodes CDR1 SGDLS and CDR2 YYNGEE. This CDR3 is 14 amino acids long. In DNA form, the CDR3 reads TGTGCCAGCAGCGTAGACGACAGGGGGTATGGCTACACCTTC. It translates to CASSVDDRGYGYTF. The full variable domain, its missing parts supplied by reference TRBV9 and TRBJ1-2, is DSGVTQTPKHLITATGQRVTLRCSPRSGDLSVYWYQQSLDQGLQFLIQYYNGEERAKGNILERFSAQQFPDLHSELNLSSLELGDSALYFCASSVDDRGYGYTFGSGTRLTVV.

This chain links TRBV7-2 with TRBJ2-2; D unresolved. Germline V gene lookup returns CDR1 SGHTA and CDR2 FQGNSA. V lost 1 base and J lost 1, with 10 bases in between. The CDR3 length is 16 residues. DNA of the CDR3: TGTGCCAGCAGCTTAGTAGGGCCTGGGAACACCGGGGAGCTGTTTTTT. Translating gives CASSLVGPGNTGELFF.

The CDR3 reads CASSLGQGRPGYTF. As DNA, the CDR3 is TGTGCCAGCAGCTTGGGACAGGGTCGGCCTGGCTACACCTTC. J is TRBJ1-2 and V is TRBV5-4, with TRBD1 identical over 7 bases. Germline lookup yields CDR1 SGHNT and CDR2 YYREEE (reference sequence). The CDR3 is 14 residues long. V lost 0 bases to trimming and J lost 7 bases; unmatched junction nucleotides: 6.

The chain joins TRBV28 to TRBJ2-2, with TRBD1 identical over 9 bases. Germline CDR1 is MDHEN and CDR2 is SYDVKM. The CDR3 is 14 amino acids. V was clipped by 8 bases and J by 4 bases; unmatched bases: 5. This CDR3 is CASLTGGSTGELFF. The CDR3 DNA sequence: TGTGCCAGCTTAACAGGGGGCAGCACCGGGGAGCTGTTTTTT.

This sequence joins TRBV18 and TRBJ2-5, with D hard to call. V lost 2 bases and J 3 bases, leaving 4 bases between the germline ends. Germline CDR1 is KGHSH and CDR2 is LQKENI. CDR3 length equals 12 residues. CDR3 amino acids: CASSPGEETQYF. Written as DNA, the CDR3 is TGTGCCAGCTCACCAGGGGAAGAGACCCAGTACTTC.

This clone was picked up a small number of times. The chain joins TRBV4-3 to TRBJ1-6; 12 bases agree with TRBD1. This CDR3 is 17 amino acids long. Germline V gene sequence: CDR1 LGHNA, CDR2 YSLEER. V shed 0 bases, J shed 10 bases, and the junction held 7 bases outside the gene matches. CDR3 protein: CASSQDGDRGLRSPLHF. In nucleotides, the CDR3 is TGCGCCAGCAGCCAAGATGGGGACAGGGGGCTTCGGTCACCCCTCCACTTT.

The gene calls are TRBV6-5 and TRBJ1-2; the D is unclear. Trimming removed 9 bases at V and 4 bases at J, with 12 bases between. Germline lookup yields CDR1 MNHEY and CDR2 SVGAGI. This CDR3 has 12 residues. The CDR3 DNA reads TGTGCCAGTTACGGGCCGAGCTATGGCTACACCTTC. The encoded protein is CASYGPSYGYTF.

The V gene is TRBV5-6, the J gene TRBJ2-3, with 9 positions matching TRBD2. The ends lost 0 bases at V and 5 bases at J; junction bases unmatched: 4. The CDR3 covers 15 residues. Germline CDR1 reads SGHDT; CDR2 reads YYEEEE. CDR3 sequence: CASSLASGMLDTQYF. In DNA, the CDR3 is TGTGCCAGCAGCTTGGCTAGCGGGATGTTAGATACGCAGTATTTT.

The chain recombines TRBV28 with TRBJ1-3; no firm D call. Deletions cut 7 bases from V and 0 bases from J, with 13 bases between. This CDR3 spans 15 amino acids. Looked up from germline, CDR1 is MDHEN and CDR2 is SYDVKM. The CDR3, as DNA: TGTGCCAGCACCTTAAGCGGCTCCTCTGGAAACACCATATATTTT. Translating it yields CASTLSGSSGNTIYF.

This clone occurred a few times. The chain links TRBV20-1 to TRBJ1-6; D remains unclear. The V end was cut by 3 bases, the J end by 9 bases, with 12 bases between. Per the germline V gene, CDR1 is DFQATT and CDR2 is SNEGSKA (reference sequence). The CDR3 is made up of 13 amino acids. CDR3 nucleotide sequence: TGCAGTGCTAGTCTTGGGGAGAGTTCACCCCTCCACTTT. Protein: CSASLGESSPLHF.

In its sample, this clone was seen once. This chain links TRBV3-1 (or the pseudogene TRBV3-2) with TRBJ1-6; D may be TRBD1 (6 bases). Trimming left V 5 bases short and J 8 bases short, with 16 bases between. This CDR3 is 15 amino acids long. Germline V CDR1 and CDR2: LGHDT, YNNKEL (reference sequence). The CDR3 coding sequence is TGTGCCAGCAGCGAAGTACGGGGGGCGCATTCACCCCTCCACTTT. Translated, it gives CASSEVRGAHSPLHF.

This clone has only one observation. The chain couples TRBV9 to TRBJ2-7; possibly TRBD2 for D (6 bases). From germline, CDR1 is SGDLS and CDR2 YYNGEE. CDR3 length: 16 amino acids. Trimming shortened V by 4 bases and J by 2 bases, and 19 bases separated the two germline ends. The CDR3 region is CASSPLSLATTYEQYF. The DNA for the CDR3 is TGTGCCAGCAGCCCCCTCTCTCTAGCGACCACCTACGAGCAGTACTTC. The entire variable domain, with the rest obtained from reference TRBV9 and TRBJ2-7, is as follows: DSGVTQTPKHLITATGQRVTLRCSPRSGDLSVYWYQQSLDQGLQFLIQYYNGEERAKGNILERFSAQQFPDLHSELNLSSLELGDSALYFCASSPLSLATTYEQYFGPGTRLTVT.

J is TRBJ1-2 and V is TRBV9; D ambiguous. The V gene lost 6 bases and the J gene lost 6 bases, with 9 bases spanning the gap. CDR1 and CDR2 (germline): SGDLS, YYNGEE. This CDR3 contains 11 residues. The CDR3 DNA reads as TGTGCCAGCACGGGAGCGAATGGCTACACCTTC. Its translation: CASTGANGYTF. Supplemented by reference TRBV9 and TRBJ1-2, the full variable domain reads DSGVTQTPKHLITATGQRVTLRCSPRSGDLSVYWYQQSLDQGLQFLIQYYNGEERAKGNILERFSAQQFPDLHSELNLSSLELGDSALYFCASTGANGYTFGSGTRLTVV.

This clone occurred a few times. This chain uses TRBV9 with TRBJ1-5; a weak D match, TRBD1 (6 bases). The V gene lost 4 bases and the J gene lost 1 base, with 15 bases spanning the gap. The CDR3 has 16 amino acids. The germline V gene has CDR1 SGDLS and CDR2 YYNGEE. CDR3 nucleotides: TGTGCCAGCAGCCCCGGGGTGGGGGCAAGCAATCAGCCCCAGCATTTT. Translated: CASSPGVGASNQPQHF. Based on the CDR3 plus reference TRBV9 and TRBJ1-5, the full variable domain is DSGVTQTPKHLITATGQRVTLRCSPRSGDLSVYWYQQSLDQGLQFLIQYYNGEERAKGNILERFSAQQFPDLHSELNLSSLELGDSALYFCASSPGVGASNQPQHFGDGTRLSIL.

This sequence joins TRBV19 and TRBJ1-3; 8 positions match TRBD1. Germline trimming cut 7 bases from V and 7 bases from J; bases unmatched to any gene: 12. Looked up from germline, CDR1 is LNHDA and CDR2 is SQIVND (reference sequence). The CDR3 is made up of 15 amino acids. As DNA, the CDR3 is TGTGCCAGTATCGCACAGGGGGGATTTGGCAACACCATATATTTT. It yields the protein CASIAQGGFGNTIYF.

The DNA of the CDR3 is TGTGCCAGCAGCTTGGGTCCGGGCCTAACTAATGAAAAACTGTTTTTT. Protein sequence: CASSLGPGLTNEKLFF. This chain joins TRBV5-4 and TRBJ1-4; unclear D gene. The germline V and J ends were trimmed by 0 bases and 1 base, with 10 bases remaining between them. The CDR3 covers 16 residues. CDR1 is SGHNT, CDR2 YYREEE, per germline (reference sequence). Full variable domain (rest looked up from reference TRBV5-4 and TRBJ1-4): ETGVTQSPTHLIKTRGQQVTLRCSSQSGHNTVSWYQQALGQGPQFIFQYYREEENGRGNFPPRFSGLQFPNYSSELNVNALELDDSALYLCASSLGPGLTNEKLFFGSGTQLSVL.

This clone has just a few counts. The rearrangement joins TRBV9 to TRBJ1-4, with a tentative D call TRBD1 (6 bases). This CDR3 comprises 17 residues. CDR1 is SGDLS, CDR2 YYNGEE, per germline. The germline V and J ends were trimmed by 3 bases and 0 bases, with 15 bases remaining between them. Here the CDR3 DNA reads TGTGCCAGCAGCGCCAACCCACAGGGTGCAACTAATGAAAAACTGTTTTTT. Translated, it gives CASSANPQGATNEKLFF.

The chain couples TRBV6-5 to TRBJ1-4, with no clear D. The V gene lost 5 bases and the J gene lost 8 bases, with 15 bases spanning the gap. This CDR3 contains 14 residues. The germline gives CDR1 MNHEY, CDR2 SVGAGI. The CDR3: CASSLNGRDEKLFF. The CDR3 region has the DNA TGTGCCAGCAGTCTGAACGGACGCGACGAAAAACTGTTTTTT.

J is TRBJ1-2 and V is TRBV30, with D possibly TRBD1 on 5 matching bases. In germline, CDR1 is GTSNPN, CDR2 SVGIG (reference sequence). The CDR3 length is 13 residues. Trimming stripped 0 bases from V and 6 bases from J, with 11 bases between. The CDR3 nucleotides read TGTGCCTGGAGTGTAGTCCCGGGGCATGGCTACACCTTC. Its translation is CAWSVVPGHGYTF. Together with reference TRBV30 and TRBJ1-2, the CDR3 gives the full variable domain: SQTIHQWPATLVQPVGSPLSLECTVEGTSNPNLYWYRQAAGRGLQLLFYSVGIGQISSEVPQNLSASRPQDRQFILSSKKLLLSDSGFYLCAWSVVPGHGYTFGSGTRLTVV.

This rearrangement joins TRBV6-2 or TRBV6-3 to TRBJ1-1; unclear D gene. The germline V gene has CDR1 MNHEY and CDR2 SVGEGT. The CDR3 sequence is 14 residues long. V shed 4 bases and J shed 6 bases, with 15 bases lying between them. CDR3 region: CASSFGPITAEAFF. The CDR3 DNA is TGTGCCAGCAGTTTCGGGCCCATAACGGCTGAAGCTTTCTTT.

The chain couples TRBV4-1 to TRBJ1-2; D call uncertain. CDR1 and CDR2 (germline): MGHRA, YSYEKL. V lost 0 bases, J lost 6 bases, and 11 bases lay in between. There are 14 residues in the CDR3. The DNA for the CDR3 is TGCGCCAGCAGCCAAGATCGAGGGTACAATGGCTACACCTTC. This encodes CASSQDRGYNGYTF.

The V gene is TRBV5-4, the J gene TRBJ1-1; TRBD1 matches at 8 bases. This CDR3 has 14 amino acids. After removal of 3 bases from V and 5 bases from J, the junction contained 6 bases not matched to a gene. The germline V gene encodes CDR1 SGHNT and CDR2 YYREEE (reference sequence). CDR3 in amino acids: CASSSPGGWTEAFF. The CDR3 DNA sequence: TGTGCCAGCAGCTCCCCAGGGGGCTGGACTGAAGCTTTCTTT.

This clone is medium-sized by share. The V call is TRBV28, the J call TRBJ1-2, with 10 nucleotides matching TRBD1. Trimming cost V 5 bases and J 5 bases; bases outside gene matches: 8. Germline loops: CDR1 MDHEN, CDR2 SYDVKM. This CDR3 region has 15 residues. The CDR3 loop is CASSPRQGARYGYTF. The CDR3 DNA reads TGTGCCAGCAGTCCCCGACAGGGGGCAAGGTATGGCTACACCTTC.

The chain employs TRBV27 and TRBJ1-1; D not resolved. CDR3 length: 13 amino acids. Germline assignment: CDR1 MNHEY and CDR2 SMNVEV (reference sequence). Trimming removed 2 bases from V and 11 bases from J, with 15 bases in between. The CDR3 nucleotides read TGTGCCAGCAGTTTACCTGGCTCCTCGGAGGCTTTCTTT. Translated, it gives CASSLPGSSEAFF.

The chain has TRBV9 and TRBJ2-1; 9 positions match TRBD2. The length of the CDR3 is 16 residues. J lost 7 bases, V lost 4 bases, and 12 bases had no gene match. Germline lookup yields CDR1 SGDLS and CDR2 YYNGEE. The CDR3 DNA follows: TGTGCCAGCAGCCCGCTGGGTAGCGGGAGAGTGAATGAGCAGTTCTTC. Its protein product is CASSPLGSGRVNEQFF. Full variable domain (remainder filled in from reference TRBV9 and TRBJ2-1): DSGVTQTPKHLITATGQRVTLRCSPRSGDLSVYWYQQSLDQGLQFLIQYYNGEERAKGNILERFSAQQFPDLHSELNLSSLELGDSALYFCASSPLGSGRVNEQFFGPGTRLTVL.